This record covers a single TCR beta chain. The target antigen is unknown. Here immunoSEQ multiplex PCR was the method, and the copy in TCRdb shows in-frame clones only, minus some. This table has 90,000 to 150,000 clones, roughly 90% appearing once. This entry is derived from a study of T cell responses to AZD1222 COVID-19 vaccine. The study, taken as a whole, reports: Of spike-specific TCRs, nearly half reportedly target regions left unmutated in variants. Donors skewed white British and female; clonal diversity was possibly underestimated. Only after the peak T cell response were repertoires sampled.

This TCR was sampled from an adult in good health. The material sequenced was peripheral blood, taken on day 0 of AZD1222 vaccination.

The DNA of the CDR3 is TGTGCCATCAGTGAGCCGGGACAAACCTACGAGCAGTACTTC. Encoded protein: CAISEPGQTYEQYF. V usage is TRBV10-3 and J usage is TRBJ2-7; the D gene is possibly TRBD1 (6 bases). V gave up 2 bases and J gave up 2 bases, with 10 bases separating them. The CDR3 spans 14 residues. Per the germline V gene, CDR1 is ENHRY and CDR2 is SYGVKD.